This TCR beta chain comes out of a study of identical twins. From the 5' RACE reads, TCRdb called clonotypes with MiXCR, one entry per CDR3 protein. This sample has 600,000 to 800,000 distinct CDR3 sequences; less than 25% occur once, and the top ten carry 4.3%. Germline assignment: CDR1 KGHDR and CDR2 SFDVKD. J lost 5 bases, V lost 3 bases, and 6 bases had no gene match. The CDR3 runs 15 residues. The data were also submitted as part of a second study, on T cells expressing NK-cell markers.

This chain uses TRBV24-1 with TRBJ2-5; 9 bases fit TRBD2. The origin of this receptor is a woman aged 18-35 years in good health. The source material was PBMCs. This CDR3 is CATSDGPSGKETQYF. In nucleotides, the CDR3 is TGTGCCACCAGTGATGGCCCTAGCGGGAAGGAGACCCAGTACTTC.